A selection of T cell receptor beta chains follows, all from one sample in a study of human T cells and chemical hapten exposure. MiXCR, applied by TCRdb to the RACE reads, yields one record per CDR3 protein. The table records about 84,000 distinct CDR3 sequences, about 10% of them present only once. Specimen: whole blood, collected in connection with sensitization to the hapten diphenylcyclopropenone (DPC). Receptor source: a woman aged 50 to 60 with alopecia areata. Some clones in this sample may be carry-over from other donors' samples. The CDR3 runs from the conserved cysteine through the conserved F or W. A D gene is named only where the DNA matches it firmly. Clone sizes are given selectively: once, few, many, or a class where the clone is expanded.

TRBV2,few,-,TRBJ2-1,CASSNQQTGNNEQFF,TGTGCCAGCAGCAATCAGCAAACCGGGAACAATGAGCAGTTCTTC
TRBV4-3,few,-,TRBJ2-3,CASSQDYGTSYF,TGCGCCAGCAGCCAAGATTACGGGACATCGTATTTT
TRBV11-2,few,-,TRBJ2-5,CASRSLGGRQETQYF,TGTGCCAGCCGCTCTTTAGGTGGAAGGCAAGAGACCCAGTACTTC
TRBV28,few,TRBD2,TRBJ2-7,CASFSIAGGPYEQYF,TGTGCCAGCTTCTCTATAGCGGGAGGGCCCTACGAGCAGTACTTC
TRBV4-1,few,TRBD2,TRBJ2-3,CASSQDTSGNLDTQYF,TGCGCCAGCAGCCAAGATACTAGCGGGAATTTAGATACGCAGTATTTT
TRBV12-3/TRBV12-4,few,-,TRBJ1-1,CASRTPRTENTEAFF,TGTGCCAGCAGAACCCCGAGGACGGAGAACACTGAAGCTTTCTTT
TRBV19,few,TRBD1,TRBJ2-5,CASSAGQGARETQYF,TGTGCCAGTAGTGCCGGACAGGGGGCACGAGAGACCCAGTACTTC
TRBV20-1,-,TRBD2,TRBJ2-7,CSARGTSAYEQYF,TGCAGTGCTAGAGGGACTAGCGCTTACGAGCAGTACTTC
TRBV12-3/TRBV12-4,many,-,TRBJ1-4,CASKTAEATNEKLFF,TGTGCCAGCAAGACAGCGGAGGCAACTAATGAAAAACTGTTTTTT
TRBV11-3,-,TRBD2,TRBJ2-1,CASSPETSGRGYNEQFF,TGTGCCAGCAGCCCCGAAACTAGCGGGAGGGGGTACAATGAGCAGTTCTTC
TRBV29-1,-,-,TRBJ1-1,CSVGQGHTEAFF,TGCAGCGTTGGGCAGGGCCACACTGAAGCTTTCTTT
TRBV9,many,TRBD2,TRBJ2-1,CASSGWTSLLQFF,TGTGCCAGCAGCGGTTGGACTAGCCTATTGCAGTTCTTC
TRBV27,-,-,TRBJ1-3,CASSLYGGGLSGNTIYF,TGTGCCAGCAGTTTATATGGCGGAGGCCTCTCTGGAAACACCATATATTTT
TRBV28,-,-,TRBJ2-7,CASSLMGGATYEQYF,TGTGCCAGCAGTTTAATGGGGGGTGCAACCTACGAGCAGTACTTC
TRBV5-1,-,TRBD2,TRBJ2-5,CASSLFSGREGETQYF,TGCGCCAGCAGCTTGTTCAGCGGGAGAGAAGGAGAGACCCAGTACTTC
TRBV11-2,many,-,TRBJ2-7,CASTSLWGHLKGKYF,TGTGCCAGCACCTCCCTATGGGGACATCTCAAAGGGAAGTACTTC
TRBV3-1,many,TRBD1,TRBJ1-1,CASNPTGVENTEAFF,TGTGCCAGCAACCCTACAGGGGTAGAGAACACTGAAGCTTTCTTT
TRBV20-1,few,-,TRBJ2-4,CSATLGDTQYF,TGCAGTGCTACCTTAGGCGACACTCAGTACTTC
TRBV4-1,many,TRBD1,TRBJ1-3,CASSQAVGTALSGNTIYF,TGCGCCAGCAGCCAAGCGGTAGGGACAGCCCTCTCTGGAAACACCATATATTTT
TRBV5-6,few,-,TRBJ2-1,CASSLGRQGEQFF,TGTGCCAGCAGCTTGGGCAGGCAGGGTGAGCAGTTCTTC
TRBV11-2,many,-,TRBJ2-1,CASSLYGINRGNEQFF,TGTGCCAGCAGCCTCTACGGGATTAATAGAGGCAATGAGCAGTTCTTC
TRBV5-5,-,TRBD1,TRBJ1-1,CASSSKGQGAAEAFF,TGTGCCAGCAGCTCCAAAGGACAGGGGGCTGCTGAAGCTTTCTTT
TRBV5-6,-,-,TRBJ2-5,CASSLTSSETQYF,TGTGCCAGCAGCTTGACGAGCAGCGAGACCCAGTACTTC
TRBV3-1,many,TRBD1,TRBJ2-1,CASSQGRRTGKVEQFF,TGTGCCAGCAGCCAAGGGCGGAGGACAGGGAAGGTTGAGCAGTTCTTC
TRBV7-2,few,-,TRBJ2-5,CASSLRFGEETQYF,TGTGCCAGCAGCTTAAGGTTCGGGGAAGAGACCCAGTACTTC
TRBV11-2,many,-,TRBJ2-7,CASSHAISSITYEQYF,TGTGCCAGCAGCCACGCGATTTCTAGCATAACCTACGAGCAGTACTTC
TRBV20-1,-,TRBD1,TRBJ1-5,CSARVQGQGPKQPQHF,TGCAGTGCTAGAGTTCAGGGACAGGGACCAAAACAGCCCCAGCATTTT
TRBV20-1,few,TRBD2,TRBJ2-1,CSANSGTSGINEQFF,TGCAGTGCTAACTCCGGGACTAGCGGAATCAATGAGCAGTTCTTC
TRBV2,many,TRBD1,TRBJ2-1,CASQPDRNNEQFF,TGTGCCAGCCAACCGGACAGGAACAATGAGCAGTTCTTC
TRBV11-2,medium-sized,-,TRBJ2-3,CASSPRNTQYF,TGTGCCAGCAGCCCACGAAATACGCAGTATTTT
TRBV21-1,-,-,TRBJ2-7,CASSSLAEPMEYF,TGTGCCAGCAGCTCTCTAGCGGAACCGATGGAGTACTTC
TRBV28,-,-,TRBJ1-2,CASRSDGLRDGYTF,TGTGCCAGCAGATCGGACGGTCTCAGGGATGGCTACACCTTC
TRBV6-6,many,-,TRBJ2-2,CASSYSRFTGELFF,TGTGCCAGCAGTTACTCGCGTTTCACCGGGGAGCTGTTTTTT
TRBV7-2,few,-,TRBJ2-3,CASSLQQTDTQYF,TGTGCCAGCAGCTTACAGCAGACAGATACGCAGTATTTT
TRBV5-1,few,TRBD1,TRBJ1-3,CASSTAGGRGNTIYF,TGCGCCAGCAGCACCGCAGGGGGCCGAGGAAACACCATATATTTT
TRBV28,few,-,TRBJ1-1,CASSSRVGRTEAFF,TGTGCCAGCAGTTCAAGGGTCGGGCGCACTGAAGCTTTCTTT
TRBV18,many,-,TRBJ2-1,CASSPPGRLEGNEQFF,TGTGCCAGCTCCCCCCCGGGACGGCTGGAAGGGAATGAGCAGTTCTTC
TRBV5-1,-,TRBD2,TRBJ2-5,CASNAGGAETQYF,TGCGCCAGCAATGCGGGAGGAGCAGAGACCCAGTACTTC
TRBV5-5,few,TRBD1,TRBJ1-5,CASSLTGGQPQHF,TGTGCCAGCAGCTTGACAGGGGGTCAGCCCCAGCATTTT
TRBV12-3/TRBV12-4,-,-,TRBJ2-3,CASSFVTDTQYF,TGTGCCAGCAGTTTCGTCACAGATACGCAGTATTTT
TRBV7-9,-,-,TRBJ1-2,CASSLGARGTKYGYTF,TGTGCCAGCAGCCTAGGTGCGCGTGGGACTAAATATGGCTACACCTTC
TRBV3-1,-,TRBD1,TRBJ1-2,CASSPGQWGYTF,TGTGCCAGCAGTCCGGGACAGTGGGGCTACACCTTC
TRBV6-5,many,TRBD1,TRBJ1-5,CASTPGQGVNQPQHF,TGTGCCAGCACTCCGGGGCAGGGGGTGAATCAGCCCCAGCATTTT
TRBV7-2,-,TRBD2,TRBJ2-5,CASSLASLAGGRETQYF,TGTGCCAGCAGCTTAGCGTCTCTAGCGGGAGGGCGAGAGACCCAGTACTTC
TRBV6-6,-,-,TRBJ1-4,CASSYRDVNEKLFF,TGTGCCAGCAGTTACCGGGACGTTAATGAAAAACTGTTTTTT
TRBV5-1,few,TRBD1,TRBJ1-1,CASSLSVTTGVTEAFF,TGCGCCAGCAGCTTGTCGGTCACGACAGGGGTCACTGAAGCTTTCTTT
TRBV7-6,-,TRBD2,TRBJ2-1,CASSPGLAGPLYNEQFF,TGTGCCAGCAGCCCCGGACTAGCGGGGCCTCTCTACAATGAGCAGTTCTTC
TRBV4-3,-,TRBD1,TRBJ2-5,CASSQGDRGVRETQYF,TGCGCCAGCAGCCAAGGTGACAGGGGGGTTCGAGAGACCCAGTACTTC